The clone carrying this T cell receptor beta chain was seen many times. Its specificity is unknown. This specimen belongs to a study of identical twins. TCRdb passed the 5' RACE reads through MiXCR, listing each CDR3 protein once. This table has around 280,000 distinct CDR3 sequences, about 8.3% appearing once. General study findings and limits: Analyses of zero insertions could, in part, be confounded by invariant MAIT and iNKT cells. Within twin pairs, the out-of-frame alpha sequences they shared showed excess low generation probability. Out-of-frame TCR alpha sharing observed in monozygotic twins exceeded model estimates.

The sample was also reused in another study, on yellow fever vaccine responses in identical twins.

The receptor was isolated from a woman younger than 30 in good health. Sample: memory (CD45RO+) T cells sorted from blood.

DNA for the CDR3: TGCAGTGCTAGAGATATTAGCGGGGGAAACTACGAGCAGTACGTC. This gives the protein CSARDISGGNYEQYV. This chain connects TRBV20-1 to TRBJ2-7, with 9 positions matching TRBD2. CDR3 size: 15 residues. V dropped 0 bases and J dropped 3; count of bases not matched to a gene: 6. In germline, CDR1 is DFQATT, CDR2 SNEGSKA (reference sequence).